One and the same sample provided the 6 T cell receptor beta chains below, sequenced in a study of blood T cell repertoires in COVID-19. Clones were sequenced by immunoSEQ multiplex PCR, and TCRdb holds only the in-frame ones, with some missing. The sample consists of about 440,000 clones, about nine tenths of them appearing once. Material for sequencing was peripheral blood. The receptors were gathered from a woman between 45 and 65 years old with COVID-19, enrolled during active disease.

This chain joins TRBV28 and TRBJ2-7, with 9 bases fitting TRBD1. Unmatched junction bases numbered 18, after V lost 7 bases and J lost 5 bases. CDR1 is MDHEN, CDR2 SYDVKM, per germline. The CDR3 is made up of 17 amino acids. Here the CDR3 reads CASTMPPKGTGLDEQYF. The CDR3 DNA reads TGTGCCAGCACCATGCCGCCAAAGGGGACAGGGCTGGACGAGCAGTACTTC.

The CDR3, as DNA: TGTGCCAGCAGTGGGACAGACCCCATGAACACTGAAGCTTTCTTT. Its protein product is CASSGTDPMNTEAFF. The rearrangement uses TRBV2 and TRBJ1-1; D possibly corresponds to TRBD1 (6 bases). V was pared by 4 bases and J by 0 bases, with 12 bases between. Germline V gene data show CDR1 as SNHLY and CDR2 as FYNNEI. The CDR3 sequence is 15 residues long.

The chain recombines TRBV28 with TRBJ1-5; 9 positions match TRBD1. This CDR3 contains 16 residues. Germline values: CDR1 MDHEN, CDR2 SYDVKM. The J segment lost 5 bases and the V segment lost 3 bases, leaving 8 bases of the junction unmatched. The CDR3 coding sequence is TGTGCCAGCAGTTTCTCCAACAGGGGGCTTTATCAGCCCCAGCATTTT. Its translation: CASSFSNRGLYQPQHF.

The chain joins TRBV6-1 to TRBJ2-7; 8 nucleotides agree with TRBD2. The J segment lost 2 bases and the V segment lost 0 bases, leaving 6 bases of the junction unmatched. There are 16 residues in the CDR3. The germline CDR1 and CDR2 sequences are MNHNS and SASEGT. CDR3 nucleotide sequence: TGTGCCAGCAGTGAAGCAACGGCGGGGGGTCCCTACGAGCAGTACTTC. Residues: CASSEATAGGPYEQYF.

A few counts support this clone. V and J are TRBV4-1 and TRBJ2-7; D gene uncertain. The length of the CDR3 is 14 residues. Deletions cut 1 base from V and 0 bases from J, with 7 bases between. From germline, CDR1 is MGHRA and CDR2 YSYEKL. The CDR3, as DNA: TGCGCCAGCAGCCAAGCCCTCAGCTCCTACGAGCAGTACTTC. Its translation: CASSQALSSYEQYF.

The V and J genes are TRBV18 and TRBJ2-2, with D tentatively TRBD1 (5 bases). V lost 5 bases to trimming and J lost 5 bases, with 15 bases between them. CDR3 length: 15 amino acids. Per germline, CDR1 KGHSH and CDR2 LQKENI. The CDR3 region has the DNA TGTGCCAGCTCATCGACAGCAGAAGGTACCGGGGAGCTGTTTTTT. The encoded protein is CASSSTAEGTGELFF.